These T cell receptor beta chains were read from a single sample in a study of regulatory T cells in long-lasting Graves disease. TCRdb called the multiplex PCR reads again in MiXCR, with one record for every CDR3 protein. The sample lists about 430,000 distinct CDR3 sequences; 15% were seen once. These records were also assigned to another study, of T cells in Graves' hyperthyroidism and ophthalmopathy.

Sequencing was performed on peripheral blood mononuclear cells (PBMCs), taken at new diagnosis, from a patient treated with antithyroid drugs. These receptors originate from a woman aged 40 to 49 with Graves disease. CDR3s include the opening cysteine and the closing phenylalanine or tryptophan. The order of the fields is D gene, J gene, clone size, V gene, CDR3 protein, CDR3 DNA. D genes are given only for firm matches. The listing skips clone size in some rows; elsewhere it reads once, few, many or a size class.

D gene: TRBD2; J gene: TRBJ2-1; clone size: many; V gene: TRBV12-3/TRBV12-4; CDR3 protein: CASSPGTSVHNEQFF; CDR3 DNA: TGTGCCAGCAGTCCCGGGACTAGCGTCCACAATGAGCAGTTCTTC
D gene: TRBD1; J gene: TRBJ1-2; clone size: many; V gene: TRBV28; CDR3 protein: CASSRTGPYGYTF; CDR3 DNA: TGTGCCAGCAGTCGGACAGGACCCTATGGCTACACCTTC
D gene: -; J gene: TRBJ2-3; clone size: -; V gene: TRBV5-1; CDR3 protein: CASRLEGDTQYF; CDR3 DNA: TGCGCCAGCCGCTTGGAGGGGGATACGCAGTATTTT
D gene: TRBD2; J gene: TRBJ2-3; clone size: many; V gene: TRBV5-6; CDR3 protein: CASNGRLAGSVDTQYF; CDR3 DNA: TGTGCCAGCAACGGTAGACTAGCGGGTTCGGTAGATACGCAGTATTTT
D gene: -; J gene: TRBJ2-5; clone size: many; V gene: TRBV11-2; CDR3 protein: CASSFQGQQETQYF; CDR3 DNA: TGTGCCAGCAGCTTCCAAGGCCAGCAAGAGACCCAGTACTTC
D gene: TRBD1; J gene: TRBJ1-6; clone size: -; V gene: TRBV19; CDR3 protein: CASSIRGTVGSPLHF; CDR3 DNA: TGTGCCAGTAGTATCAGGGGGACAGTTGGTTCACCCCTCCACTTT
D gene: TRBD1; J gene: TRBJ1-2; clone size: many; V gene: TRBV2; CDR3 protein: CASSQKGTDYGYTF; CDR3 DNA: TGTGCCAGCAGCCAAAAAGGGACAGACTATGGCTACACCTTC
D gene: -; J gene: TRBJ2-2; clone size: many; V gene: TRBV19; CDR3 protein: CASRLGPNTGELFF; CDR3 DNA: TGTGCCAGTAGGTTGGGGCCGAACACCGGGGAGCTGTTTTTT
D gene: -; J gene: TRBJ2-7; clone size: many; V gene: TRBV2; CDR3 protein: CASTTAYEQYF; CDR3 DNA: TGTGCCAGCACTACAGCTTACGAGCAGTACTTC
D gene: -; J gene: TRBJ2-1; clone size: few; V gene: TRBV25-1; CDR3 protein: CASSEYGVSYNEQFF; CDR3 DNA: TGTGCCAGCAGTGAATATGGGGTCTCCTACAATGAGCAGTTCTTC